The 26 T cell receptor beta chains below all came from one sample that was sequenced in a study of cytomegalovirus exposure and HLA in healthy donors. 13 Jbeta primers and 60 Vbeta primers were used for the PCR. The assay was immunoSEQ multiplex PCR, and TCRdb's table has in-frame clones only and misses some. The sample consists of around 59,000 clones, roughly four fifths of them appearing once. Sequencing was performed on PBMCs. The source is a human donor in good health.

The rearrangement uses TRBV7-6 and TRBJ2-5, with TRBD1 matching over 7 bases. The trim removed 4 bases at V and 4 bases at J, leaving 12 bases unmatched. Germline lookup yields CDR1 SGHVS and CDR2 FNYEAQ. CDR3 size: 16 residues. The CDR3 region has the DNA TGTGCCAGCAGCTCAGGACCGGGACAGCTTGGAGAGACCCAGTACTTC. Its translation: CASSSGPGQLGETQYF.

This chain links TRBV5-1 with TRBJ1-5; unclear D gene. V lost 2 bases to trimming and J lost 6 bases, with 15 bases between them. Germline V gene data show CDR1 as SGHRS and CDR2 as YFSETQ. CDR3 length equals 15 residues. The CDR3 is CASSFRPGSGQPQHF. The CDR3, as DNA: TGCGCCAGCAGCTTCCGCCCAGGCAGTGGTCAGCCCCAGCATTTT.

J is TRBJ2-2 and V is TRBV7-9; 10 bases match TRBD2. Germline V gene lookup returns CDR1 SEHNR and CDR2 FQNEAQ (reference sequence). This CDR3 is 16 amino acids long. The trim removed 5 bases at V and 7 bases at J, leaving 10 bases unmatched. This chain's CDR3 is CASSPSSGGANGELFF. CDR3 coding DNA: TGTGCCAGCAGCCCGTCAAGCGGGGGGGCCAACGGGGAGCTGTTTTTT.

V gene TRBV19 combines with J gene TRBJ1-1; perhaps TRBD1 as D (6 bases). V gave up 0 bases and J gave up 0 bases, with 11 bases separating them. CDR1 and CDR2 from the germline V gene are LNHDA and SQIVND (reference sequence). The CDR3 totals 16 residues. The CDR3 reads CASSIDLTGMNTEAFF. The DNA for the CDR3 is TGTGCCAGTAGTATAGATCTTACAGGGATGAACACTGAAGCTTTCTTT.

This clone was recorded only once. V usage is TRBV4-2 and J usage is TRBJ2-1; 13 bases are a match to TRBD2. With 4 bases clipped from V and 5 bases from J, the junction kept 2 bases outside the gene matches. This CDR3 has 15 residues. Germline values: CDR1 LGHNA, CDR2 YNFKEQ. The CDR3: CASSRGTSGDNEQFF. The DNA of the CDR3 is TGTGCCAGCAGCCGAGGGACTAGCGGGGACAATGAGCAGTTCTTC.

The table lists this clone with a few counts. This CDR3 is CASSYKPGQNQPQHF. For the CDR3, the DNA is TGTGCCAGCAGTTACAAACCGGGACAAAACCAGCCCCAGCATTTT. This chain links TRBV27 with TRBJ1-5; D possibly corresponds to TRBD1 (6 bases). The CDR3 covers 15 residues. The germline gives CDR1 MNHEY, CDR2 SMNVEV (reference sequence). V lost 4 bases and J 7 bases, leaving 17 bases between the germline ends.

The chain joins TRBV6-5 to TRBJ2-5; 10 nucleotides line up with TRBD2. The DNA end is more similar to TRBJ2-7, so the J call may be wrong. The CDR3 is 14 amino acids. The germline CDR1 and CDR2 sequences are MNHEY and SVGAGI. Here the CDR3 DNA reads TGTGCCAGCAGTACGGGACTAGCGTACTACGAGCAGTACTTC. It encodes CASSTGLAYYEQYF.

The chain employs TRBV5-1 and TRBJ2-1; 9 bases line up with TRBD2. Looked up from germline, CDR1 is SGHRS and CDR2 is YFSETQ. This CDR3 contains 15 residues. Losses at the gene ends were 0 bases for V and 10 bases for J; bases not matched to a gene: 8. In DNA form, the CDR3 reads TGCGCCAGCAGCTTGGTGGCTAGCGGGGCTTCGGAGCAGTTCTTC. The encoded protein is CASSLVASGASEQFF.

The chain combines TRBV7-9 with TRBJ2-7, with TRBD1 identical over 9 bases. V gave up 8 bases and J gave up 3 bases; unmatched junction bases: 8. The CDR3 covers 14 residues. CDR1 is SEHNR, CDR2 FQNEAQ, per germline (reference sequence). The DNA for the CDR3 is TGTGCCAGCGAGAATGGGACAGGGATCTACGAGCAGTACTTC. The encoded protein is CASENGTGIYEQYF.

This clone was counted once. CDR3 loop: CASSPTPLAGDADTQYF. The DNA for the CDR3 is TGCGCCAGCAGCCCAACACCCCTAGCGGGAGATGCAGATACGCAGTATTTT. This chain joins TRBV4-1 and TRBJ2-3; 10 nucleotides line up with TRBD2. The CDR3 extends over 17 amino acids. The germline V gene has CDR1 MGHRA and CDR2 YSYEKL. Trimming removed 4 bases from V and 4 bases from J; junction bases left unmatched: 11.

The rearrangement uses TRBV9 and TRBJ2-5, with TRBD2 matching over 8 bases. Trimming took 0 bases from V and 6 from J; bases not matched to a gene: 4. In germline, CDR1 is SGDLS, CDR2 YYNGEE. CDR3 length: 14 amino acids. The CDR3 DNA sequence: TGTGCCAGCAGCGTAGACGGACTAGCCAAGACCCAGTACTTC. This sequence encodes CASSVDGLAKTQYF.

The chain links TRBV30 to TRBJ1-1; D not resolved. The CDR3 loop spans 12 amino acids. Trimming removed 3 bases from V and 8 bases from J, with 13 bases in between. CDR1 and CDR2 (germline): GTSNPN, SVGIG (reference sequence). In DNA, the CDR3 is TGTGCCTGGAGACAGCCCCAAGCCGAAGCTTTCTTT. It yields the protein CAWRQPQAEAFF.

Only a few counts were recorded for this clone. Other DNA sequences of this sample code for an identical CDR3. The chain is built from TRBV6-4 and TRBJ2-3; D may be TRBD2 (6 bases). The V end was cut by 4 bases, the J end by 3 bases, with 11 bases between. Per germline, CDR1 MRHNA and CDR2 SNTAGT. The length of the CDR3 is 14 residues. For the CDR3, the DNA is TGTGCCAGCAGTGTGAGTGGGGGGACAGATACGCAGTATTTT. Encoded protein: CASSVSGGTDTQYF.

The V and J genes are TRBV11-2 and TRBJ1-1; tentative D call: TRBD1 (5 bases). V was shortened by 5 bases and J by 5 bases, with 18 bases between the two germline ends. Germline CDR1 reads SGHAT; CDR2 reads FQNNGV. The CDR3 runs to 15 residues. This chain's CDR3 is CASSLAGLPGTEAFF. CDR3 nucleotides: TGTGCCAGCAGCCTAGCGGGACTCCCGGGGACTGAAGCTTTCTTT.

The chain recombines TRBV27 with TRBJ1-2; D unclear. The length of the CDR3 is 11 residues. Germline V gene sequence: CDR1 MNHEY, CDR2 SMNVEV (reference sequence). The V and J ends lost 10 bases and 5 bases respectively, with 11 bases between them. In nucleotides, the CDR3 is TGTGCCACCAGGAGTCTTTATGGCTACACCTTC. Its translation is CATRSLYGYTF.

The V gene is TRBV2, the J gene TRBJ1-2, with TRBD1 matching over 8 bases. The CDR3 covers 13 residues. Germline lookup yields CDR1 SNHLY and CDR2 FYNNEI. Germline trimming cut 5 bases from V and 3 bases from J; bases unmatched to any gene: 2. CDR3 in amino acids: CASSPDRDYGYTF. The CDR3 DNA follows: TGTGCCAGCAGTCCGGACAGGGACTATGGCTACACCTTC.

The chain combines TRBV7-3 with TRBJ2-1, with TRBD1 as a possible D gene (5 bases). The germline gives CDR1 SGHTA, CDR2 FQGTGA. CDR3 length equals 19 residues. Trimming took off 5 bases at V and 0 bases at J, with 23 bases between the two ends. CDR3 residues: CASSQSPRGELSSYNEQFF. The CDR3 bases are TGTGCCAGCAGCCAAAGTCCAAGGGGCGAATTAAGCTCCTACAATGAGCAGTTCTTC.

The sample holds one count of this clone. The chain is built from TRBV9 and TRBJ2-3, with 8 nucleotides matching TRBD2. Germline CDR1 reads SGDLS; CDR2 reads YYNGEE. The CDR3 sequence is 16 residues long. V trimming: 1 base; J trimming: 3 bases; junction bases outside the gene matches: 7. CDR3 region: CASSVTGGAGTDTQYF. The CDR3 DNA is TGTGCCAGCAGCGTAACCGGGGGGGCAGGAACAGATACGCAGTATTTT.

This clone was detected a few times. The chain recombines TRBV15 with TRBJ2-7; 12 bases are shared with TRBD2. V shed 6 bases, J shed 2 bases, and the junction held 5 bases outside the gene matches. The CDR3 runs to 15 residues. Looked up from germline, CDR1 is LNHNV and CDR2 is YYDKDF (reference sequence). This CDR3 reads CATSPLAGGPYEQYF. The DNA of the CDR3 is TGTGCCACCAGTCCACTAGCGGGAGGACCCTACGAGCAGTACTTC. Complete variable domain (other parts from reference TRBV15 and TRBJ2-7): DAMVIQNPRYQVTQFGKPVTLSCSQTLNHNVMYWYQQKSSQAPKLLFHYYDKDFNNEADTPDNFQSRRPNTSFCFLDIRSPGLGDTAMYLCATSPLAGGPYEQYFGPGTRLTVT.

This chain connects TRBV6-1 to TRBJ2-1; the D gene is possibly TRBD2 (6 bases). From germline, CDR1 is MNHNS and CDR2 SASEGT. The CDR3 is made up of 17 amino acids. V was trimmed by 0 bases and J by 4 bases, leaving 16 bases between them. CDR3 in amino acids: CASSEAWDRAGYNEQFF. CDR3 bases: TGTGCCAGCAGTGAAGCTTGGGACCGGGCGGGGTACAATGAGCAGTTCTTC.

V is TRBV9 and J is TRBJ1-2, with a possible D match to TRBD1 (5 bases). Trimming stripped 2 bases from V and 3 bases from J, with 23 bases between. Germline CDR1 reads SGDLS; CDR2 reads YYNGEE. The CDR3 loop spans 18 amino acids. The CDR3 spells CASSVGQVMAGVDYGYTF. CDR3 nucleotides: TGTGCCAGCAGCGTCGGACAAGTCATGGCTGGGGTAGACTATGGCTACACCTTC.

The chain joins TRBV2 to TRBJ1-2; D might be TRBD1 (6 bases). The CDR3 runs 15 residues. The V gene's germline CDR1 is SNHLY and CDR2 FYNNEI. V was clipped by 8 bases and J by 1 base, with 17 bases between them. The CDR3 here is CASQPGQLVNYGYTF. The CDR3 DNA follows: TGTGCCAGCCAACCAGGACAGTTAGTTAACTATGGCTACACCTTC.

This clone was detected a few times. The junction differs from germline at one of its ends, possibly a read error. The chain recombines TRBV11-3 with TRBJ2-1; 8 bases align to TRBD2. The CDR3 runs to 14 residues. CDR1 and CDR2 from the germline V gene are SGHNT and YENEEA. CDR3 sequence reads: CASSLVRGGGEQFF. The CDR3 DNA reads as TGTGCCAGCAGTTTAGTCCGGGGGGGCGGTGAGCAGTTCTTC.

This clone was picked up one time. The chain recombines TRBV4-3 with TRBJ2-1; 9 positions agree with TRBD2. The CDR3 is 15 amino acids. Germline lookup yields CDR1 LGHNA and CDR2 YSLEER. The ends lost 0 bases at V and 7 bases at J; junction bases unmatched: 4. The CDR3 DNA reads TGCGCCAGCAGCCAAGAGCTAGCGGGGATGAATGAGCAGTTCTTC. Translating gives CASSQELAGMNEQFF.

The chain carries TRBV5-1 and TRBJ2-2; 7 nucleotides agree with TRBD1. V trimming: 3 bases; J trimming: 3 bases; junction bases outside the gene matches: 5. The CDR3 length is 15 residues. CDR1 SGHRS and CDR2 YFSETQ come from the germline V gene. CDR3 sequence: CASSSRDRYTGELFF. DNA of the CDR3: TGCGCCAGCAGCTCCCGGGACAGATACACCGGGGAGCTGTTTTTT.

This sequence joins TRBV6-6 and TRBJ2-5; 11 nucleotides agree with TRBD2. The DNA end lines up better with TRBJ2-7; the J call may be wrong. The CDR3 spans 14 residues. Germline loops: CDR1 MNHNY, CDR2 SVGAGI (reference sequence). CDR3 loop: CASSPTSGSFEQYF. The CDR3 region has the DNA TGTGCCAGCAGTCCTACTAGCGGGAGTTTCGAGCAGTACTTC.